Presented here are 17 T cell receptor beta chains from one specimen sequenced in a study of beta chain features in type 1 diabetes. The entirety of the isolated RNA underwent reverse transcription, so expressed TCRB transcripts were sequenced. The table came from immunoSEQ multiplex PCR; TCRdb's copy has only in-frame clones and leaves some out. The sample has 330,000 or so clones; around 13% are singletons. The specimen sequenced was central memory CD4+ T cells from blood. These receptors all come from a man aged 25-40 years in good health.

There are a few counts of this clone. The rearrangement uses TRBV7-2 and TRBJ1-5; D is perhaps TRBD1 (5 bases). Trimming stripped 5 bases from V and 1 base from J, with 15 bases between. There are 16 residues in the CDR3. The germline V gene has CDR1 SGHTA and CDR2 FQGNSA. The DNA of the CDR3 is TGTGCCAGCAGCCCAACTGGGGGGAGAAGCAATCAGCCCCAGCATTTT. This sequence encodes CASSPTGGRSNQPQHF.

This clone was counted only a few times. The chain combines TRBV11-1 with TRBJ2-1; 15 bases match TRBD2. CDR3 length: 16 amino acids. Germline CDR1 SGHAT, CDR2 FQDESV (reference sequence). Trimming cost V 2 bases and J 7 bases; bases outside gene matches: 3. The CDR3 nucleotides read TGTGCCAGCAGCTTAACCGGACTAGCGGGAGGGAATGAGCAGTTCTTC. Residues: CASSLTGLAGGNEQFF.

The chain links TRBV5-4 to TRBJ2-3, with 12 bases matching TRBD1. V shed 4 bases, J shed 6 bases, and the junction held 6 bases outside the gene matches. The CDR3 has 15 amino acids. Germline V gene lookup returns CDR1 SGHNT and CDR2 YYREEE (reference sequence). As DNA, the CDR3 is TGTGCCAGCAGCCCCTCTGGGACAGGGGGCGATACGCAGTATTTT. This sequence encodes CASSPSGTGGDTQYF.

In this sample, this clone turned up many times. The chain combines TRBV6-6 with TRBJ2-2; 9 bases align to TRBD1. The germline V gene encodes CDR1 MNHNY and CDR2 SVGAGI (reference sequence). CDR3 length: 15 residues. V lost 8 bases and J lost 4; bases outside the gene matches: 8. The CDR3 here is CASYDRGVGTGELFF. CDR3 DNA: TGTGCCAGCTACGACAGGGGGGTCGGCACCGGGGAGCTGTTTTTT.

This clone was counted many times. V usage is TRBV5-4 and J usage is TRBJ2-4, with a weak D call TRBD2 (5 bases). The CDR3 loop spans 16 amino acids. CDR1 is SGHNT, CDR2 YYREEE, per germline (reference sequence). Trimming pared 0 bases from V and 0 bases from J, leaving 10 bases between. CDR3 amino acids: CASSLAGNLAKNIQYF. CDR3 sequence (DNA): TGTGCCAGCAGCTTGGCGGGGAACCTAGCCAAAAACATTCAGTACTTC.

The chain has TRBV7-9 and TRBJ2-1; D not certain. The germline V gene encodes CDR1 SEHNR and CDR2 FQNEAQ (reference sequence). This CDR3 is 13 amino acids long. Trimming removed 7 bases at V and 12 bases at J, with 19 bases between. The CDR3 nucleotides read TGTGCCAGCACCCCCGAGTCCGACCTTGCGCAGTTCTTC. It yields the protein CASTPESDLAQFF. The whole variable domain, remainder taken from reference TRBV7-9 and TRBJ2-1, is DTGVSQNPRHKITKRGQNVTFRCDPISEHNRLYWYRQTLGQGPEFLTYFQNEAQLEKSRLLSDRFSAERPKGSFSTLEIQRTEQGDSAMYLCASTPESDLAQFFGPGTRLTVL.

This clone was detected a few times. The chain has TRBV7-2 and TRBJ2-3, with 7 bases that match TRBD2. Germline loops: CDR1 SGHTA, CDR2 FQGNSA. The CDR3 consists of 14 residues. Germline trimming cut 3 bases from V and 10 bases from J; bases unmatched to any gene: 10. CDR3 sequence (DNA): TGTGCCAGCAGCTTGGCGGGAGCTAATGATCCGCAGTATTTT. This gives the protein CASSLAGANDPQYF.

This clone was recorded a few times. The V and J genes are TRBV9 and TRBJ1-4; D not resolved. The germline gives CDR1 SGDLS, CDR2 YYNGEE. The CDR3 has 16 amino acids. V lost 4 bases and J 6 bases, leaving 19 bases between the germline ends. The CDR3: CASSKTVRAVDEKLFF. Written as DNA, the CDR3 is TGTGCCAGCAGCAAGACGGTCCGGGCCGTAGATGAAAAACTGTTTTTT.

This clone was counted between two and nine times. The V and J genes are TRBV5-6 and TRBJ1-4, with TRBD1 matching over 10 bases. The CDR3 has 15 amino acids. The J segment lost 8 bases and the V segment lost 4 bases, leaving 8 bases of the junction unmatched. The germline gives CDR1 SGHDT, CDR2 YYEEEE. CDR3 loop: CASSGTGEGEEKLFF. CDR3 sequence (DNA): TGTGCCAGCAGCGGGACAGGGGAAGGGGAAGAAAAACTGTTTTTT.

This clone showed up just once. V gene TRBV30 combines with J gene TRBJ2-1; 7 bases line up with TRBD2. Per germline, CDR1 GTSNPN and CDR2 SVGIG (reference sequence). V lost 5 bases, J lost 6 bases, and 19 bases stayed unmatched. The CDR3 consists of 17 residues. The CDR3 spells CAWESTSARYKFNEQFF. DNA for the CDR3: TGTGCCTGGGAATCTACTAGCGCCCGTTATAAATTCAATGAGCAGTTCTTC.

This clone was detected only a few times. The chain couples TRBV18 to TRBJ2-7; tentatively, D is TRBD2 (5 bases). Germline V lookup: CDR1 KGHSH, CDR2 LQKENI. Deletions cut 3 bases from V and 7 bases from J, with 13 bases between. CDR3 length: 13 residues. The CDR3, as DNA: TGTGCCAGCTCACCGGGTGGCACGGGGGAGCAGTACGTC. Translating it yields CASSPGGTGEQYV.

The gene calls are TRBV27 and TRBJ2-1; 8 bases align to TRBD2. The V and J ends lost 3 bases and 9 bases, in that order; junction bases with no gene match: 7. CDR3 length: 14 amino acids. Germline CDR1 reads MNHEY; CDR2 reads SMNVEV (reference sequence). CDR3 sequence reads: CASSFGTSVSEQFF. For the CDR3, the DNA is TGTGCCAGCAGTTTTGGGACTAGTGTGAGTGAGCAGTTCTTC.

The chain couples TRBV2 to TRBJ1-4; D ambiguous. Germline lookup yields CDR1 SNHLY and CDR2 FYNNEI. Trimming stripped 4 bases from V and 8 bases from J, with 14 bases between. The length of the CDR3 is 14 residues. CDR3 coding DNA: TGTGCCAGCAGTGCCGAAGGGAACAACGAAAAACTGTTTTTT. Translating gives CASSAEGNNEKLFF.

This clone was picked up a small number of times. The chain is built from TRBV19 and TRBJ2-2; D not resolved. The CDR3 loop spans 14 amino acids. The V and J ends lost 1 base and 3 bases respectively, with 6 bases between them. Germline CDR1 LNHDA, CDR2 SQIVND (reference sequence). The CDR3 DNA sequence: TGTGCCAGTAGTATAGCGGCTCACACCGGGGAGCTGTTTTTT. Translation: CASSIAAHTGELFF.

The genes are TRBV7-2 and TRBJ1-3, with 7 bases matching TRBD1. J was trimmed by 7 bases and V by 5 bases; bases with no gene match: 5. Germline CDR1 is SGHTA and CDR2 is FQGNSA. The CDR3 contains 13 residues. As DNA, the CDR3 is TGTGCCAGCAGCAAAACAGGGGCTAACACCATATATTTT. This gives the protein CASSKTGANTIYF.

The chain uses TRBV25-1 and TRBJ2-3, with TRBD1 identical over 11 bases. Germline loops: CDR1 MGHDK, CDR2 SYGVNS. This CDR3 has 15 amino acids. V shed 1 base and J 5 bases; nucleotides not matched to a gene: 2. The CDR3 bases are TGTGCCAGCAGTGAATGGACAGGGGGCGGAGATACGCAGTATTTT. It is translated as CASSEWTGGGDTQYF.

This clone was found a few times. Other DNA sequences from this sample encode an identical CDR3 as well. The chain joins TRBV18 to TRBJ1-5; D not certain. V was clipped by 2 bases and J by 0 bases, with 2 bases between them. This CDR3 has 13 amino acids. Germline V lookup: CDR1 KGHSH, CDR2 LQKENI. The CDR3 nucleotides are TGTGCCAGCTCACCAGATAGCAATCAGCCCCAGCATTTT. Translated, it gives CASSPDSNQPQHF.